The 29 T cell receptor beta chains reported below all come from one sample, sequenced in a study of fetal regulatory T cell absence and autoimmunity. Libraries were prepared by immunoSEQ multiplex PCR; TCRdb keeps only in-frame clonotypes and omits some of them. The table includes 95,000 to 100,000 clones, about 78% detected once. Sequencing was performed on pancreas tissue. The receptors originated from a male donor with IPEX syndrome.

This chain joins TRBV4-3 and TRBJ2-3; 10 bases match TRBD1. This CDR3 comprises 15 residues. The ends lost 4 bases at V and 1 base at J; junction bases unmatched: 2. CDR1 and CDR2 from the germline V gene are LGHNA and YSLEER. DNA of the CDR3: TGCGCCAGCAGCCTAGGGACAGGGGGCACAGATACGCAGTATTTT. Translating gives CASSLGTGGTDTQYF.

The rearrangement links TRBV28 to TRBJ2-7, with 9 bases that match TRBD2. J lost 4 bases, V lost 3 bases, and 4 bases had no gene match. The CDR3 is made up of 14 amino acids. Germline CDR1 reads MDHEN; CDR2 reads SYDVKM. CDR3 in DNA: TGTGCCAGCAGTTTCGCGGGGGGGCCTTACGAGCAGTACTTC. This gives the protein CASSFAGGPYEQYF. The full variable domain, rest sourced from reference TRBV28 and TRBJ2-7, is DVKVTQSSRYLVKRTGEKVFLECVQDMDHENMFWYRQDPGLGLRLIYFSYDVKMKEKGDIPEGYSVSREKKERFSLILESASTNQTSMYLCASSFAGGPYEQYFGPGTRLTVT.

The chain is built from TRBV7-2 and TRBJ2-3; 13 bases are a match to TRBD2. The CDR3 contains 15 residues. Germline-derived CDR1 and CDR2 are SGHTA and FQGNSA. V lost 7 bases to trimming and J lost 6 bases; unmatched junction nucleotides: 7. CDR3 sequence: CASTRTSGGYDTQYF. CDR3 in DNA: TGTGCCAGCACCAGGACTAGCGGGGGCTATGATACGCAGTATTTT.

The genes are TRBV6-1 and TRBJ2-7; TRBD1 is a possible D gene (6 bases). This CDR3 has 14 residues. CDR1 is MNHNS, CDR2 SASEGT, per germline. V lost 7 bases, J lost 3 bases, and 16 bases lay in between. Here the CDR3 DNA reads TGTGCCAGCATGTCGTGGGACAACTACTACGAGCAGTACTTC. It yields the protein CASMSWDNYYEQYF.

The V call is TRBV9, the J call TRBJ2-7; D is undetermined. Trimming shortened V by 0 bases and J by 3 bases, and 7 bases separated the two germline ends. Germline V lookup: CDR1 SGDLS, CDR2 YYNGEE. The CDR3 totals 13 residues. CDR3 region: CASSVGQYYEQYF. The CDR3 DNA is TGTGCCAGCAGCGTAGGGCAGTACTACGAGCAGTACTTC.

The genes are TRBV13 and TRBJ2-7, with TRBD2 matching over 11 bases. In germline, CDR1 is PRHDT, CDR2 FYEKMQ (reference sequence). This CDR3 is built from 17 residues. V shed 5 bases, J shed 0 bases, and the junction held 9 bases outside the gene matches. CDR3 amino acids: CASSTRLAGRSSYEQYF. In DNA, the CDR3 is TGTGCCAGCAGCACCCGACTAGCGGGGAGGTCCTCCTACGAGCAGTACTTC.

The chain carries TRBV13 and TRBJ1-2; D uncertain. The CDR3 is made up of 15 amino acids. Germline loops: CDR1 PRHDT, CDR2 FYEKMQ (reference sequence). V was clipped by 4 bases and J by 9 bases, with 21 bases between them. The CDR3 DNA sequence: TGTGCCAGCAGCTCCCGGGAGGCCTTAACACCACGCTACACCTTC. It translates to CASSSREALTPRYTF. The full variable domain, completed using reference TRBV13 and TRBJ1-2, is AAGVIQSPRHLIKEKRETATLKCYPIPRHDTVYWYQQGPGQDPQFLISFYEKMQSDKGSIPDRFSAQQFSDYHSELNMSSLELGDSALYFCASSSREALTPRYTFGSGTRLTVV.

A few counts support this clone. This chain uses TRBV4-3 with TRBJ1-6, with 9 bases matching TRBD1. Unmatched junction bases numbered 4, after V lost 0 bases and J lost 7 bases. Germline CDR1 reads LGHNA; CDR2 reads YSLEER. The CDR3 is 16 residues long. The CDR3 loop is CASSQDAGQGNSPLHF. The CDR3 region has the DNA TGCGCCAGCAGCCAAGATGCGGGACAGGGAAATTCACCCCTCCACTTT.

The gene calls are TRBV15 and TRBJ1-6; 10 nucleotides agree with TRBD1. The V segment lost 1 base and the J segment 6 bases; nucleotides outside the gene matches: 15. The CDR3 spans 20 residues. Germline V gene data show CDR1 as LNHNV and CDR2 as YYDKDF (reference sequence). In DNA form, the CDR3 reads TGTGCCACCAGCAGAGCCCGGACAGGGGGACAGAGAGACCCTAATTCACCCCTCCACTTT. This sequence encodes CATSRARTGGQRDPNSPLHF.

The V call is TRBV2, the J call TRBJ1-3, with TRBD1 matching over 8 bases. Per the germline V gene, CDR1 is SNHLY and CDR2 is FYNNEI. V lost 2 bases and J lost 1; bases outside the gene matches: 4. This CDR3 contains 16 residues. CDR3 loop: CASSEFQGASGNTIYF. CDR3 DNA: TGTGCCAGCAGTGAATTTCAGGGGGCGTCTGGAAACACCATATATTTT.

This clone was seen only a few times. V gene TRBV2 combines with J gene TRBJ1-1; D unclear. Trimming cost V 4 bases and J 0 bases, with 9 bases left between them. Germline CDR1 SNHLY, CDR2 FYNNEI. The CDR3 has 14 residues. CDR3 sequence (DNA): TGTGCCAGCAGTGGGAGGGTCTTGAACACTGAAGCTTTCTTT. Translating gives CASSGRVLNTEAFF.

This chain uses TRBV27 with TRBJ1-6, with a weak D call TRBD1 (6 bases). This CDR3 comprises 15 residues. V lost 2 bases, J lost 3 bases, and 8 bases lay in between. Germline V gene data show CDR1 as MNHEY and CDR2 as SMNVEV (reference sequence). In DNA form, the CDR3 reads TGTGCCAGCAGTTTAGAGGGGGGCTATAATTCACCCCTCCACTTT. Amino acid sequence: CASSLEGGYNSPLHF.

V is TRBV6-1 and J is TRBJ1-2; TRBD1 is a possible D gene (5 bases). The CDR3 spans 13 residues. Deletions cut 4 bases from V and 2 bases from J, with 8 bases between. Germline CDR1 and CDR2: MNHNS and SASEGT. CDR3 bases: TGTGCCAGCAGTGTTGGACAAAACTATGGCTACACCTTC. It yields the protein CASSVGQNYGYTF.

This clone was found once. J is TRBJ2-1 and V is TRBV10-2; D perhaps matches TRBD2 (5 bases). This CDR3 contains 16 residues. V gave up 0 bases and J gave up 6 bases, with 15 bases separating them. Germline lookup yields CDR1 WSHSY and CDR2 SAAADI. CDR3 sequence (DNA): TGCGCCAGCAGTGAGTCTACCCCCCTCGGGGTCAATGAGCAGTTCTTC. Its translation: CASSESTPLGVNEQFF.

The rearrangement joins TRBV2 to TRBJ2-7; no reliable D call. V was clipped by 4 bases and J by 0 bases, with 13 bases between them. Germline lookup yields CDR1 SNHLY and CDR2 FYNNEI. The CDR3 totals 15 residues. In DNA form, the CDR3 reads TGTGCCAGCAGTGGCATTCGAAACTTCTCCTACGAGCAGTACTTC. Amino acids: CASSGIRNFSYEQYF.

The chain recombines TRBV5-4 with TRBJ2-5; a weak D match, TRBD2 (6 bases). CDR3 length: 13 amino acids. The germline gives CDR1 SGHNT, CDR2 YYREEE (reference sequence). The V gene lost 4 bases and the J gene lost 3 bases, with 10 bases spanning the gap. CDR3 in DNA: TGTGCCAGCAGCGGTAGCGGAGAAGAGACCCAGTACTTC. Translated: CASSGSGEETQYF. The variable domain in full, with the rest retrieved from reference TRBV5-4 and TRBJ2-5, is ETGVTQSPTHLIKTRGQQVTLRCSSQSGHNTVSWYQQALGQGPQFIFQYYREEENGRGNFPPRFSGLQFPNYSSELNVNALELDDSALYLCASSGSGEETQYFGPGTRLLVL.

CDR3 sequence: CASSLGTAGELFF. The CDR3 DNA reads TGTGCCAGCAGCTTGGGGACGGCCGGGGAGCTGTTTTTT. The J gene is TRBJ2-2, the V gene TRBV5-4; D remains ambiguous. The V end lost 0 bases, the J end lost 6 bases, and 6 bases lay between the germline ends. Germline lookup yields CDR1 SGHNT and CDR2 YYREEE (reference sequence). There are 13 residues in the CDR3.

The V call is TRBV5-4, the J call TRBJ1-1; 8 positions agree with TRBD1. Per germline, CDR1 SGHNT and CDR2 YYREEE (reference sequence). The CDR3 runs 19 residues. V gave up 4 bases and J gave up 0 bases; unmatched junction bases: 17. CDR3 DNA sequence: TGTGCCAGCAGCCTCACAGATTCCGGGACAGGTATATTGAACACTGAAGCTTTCTTT. As protein: CASSLTDSGTGILNTEAFF.

The rearrangement joins TRBV5-6 to TRBJ2-3; TRBD2 matches at 10 bases. Trimming removed 1 base from V and 4 bases from J; junction bases left unmatched: 6. The CDR3 is 16 residues long. Germline CDR1 reads SGHDT; CDR2 reads YYEEEE. CDR3 nucleotides: TGTGCCAGCAGCTTGAAGGCTAGCGGGGGCTCAGATACGCAGTATTTT. Its protein product is CASSLKASGGSDTQYF.

The sample holds one count of this clone. The chain joins TRBV7-9 to TRBJ2-3; 10 bases are a match to TRBD2. CDR3 length: 14 amino acids. Germline CDR1 and CDR2: SEHNR and FQNEAQ (reference sequence). The trim removed 6 bases at V and 4 bases at J, leaving 4 bases unmatched. The CDR3 sequence: CASRELAGSDTQYF. CDR3 nucleotide sequence: TGTGCCAGCAGGGAACTAGCGGGGTCAGATACGCAGTATTTT.

This clone occurred a few times. V is TRBV7-9 and J is TRBJ2-1; 8 positions agree with TRBD2. With 4 bases clipped from V and 9 bases from J, the junction kept 11 bases outside the gene matches. CDR3 length: 15 amino acids. Germline lookup yields CDR1 SEHNR and CDR2 FQNEAQ (reference sequence). This CDR3 reads CASSYPSGSIIEQFF. The CDR3 nucleotides are TGTGCCAGCAGCTACCCCAGCGGGAGTATTATTGAGCAGTTCTTC.

This clone counts as medium-sized. The genes are TRBV7-9 and TRBJ1-2; D remains ambiguous. The CDR3 length is 13 residues. The V and J ends lost 1 base and 2 bases respectively, with 5 bases between them. In germline, CDR1 is SEHNR, CDR2 FQNEAQ (reference sequence). CDR3 sequence (DNA): TGTGCCAGCAGCTTAGGGCTAAACTATGGCTACACCTTC. This sequence encodes CASSLGLNYGYTF.

This chain uses TRBV7-9 with TRBJ1-5; D is ambiguous. Germline loops: CDR1 SEHNR, CDR2 FQNEAQ (reference sequence). Trimming removed 5 bases from V and 4 bases from J, with 15 bases in between. This CDR3 region has 15 residues. The CDR3 bases are TGTGCCAGCAGCCCCGCCGGGTCTTCGAATCAGCCCCAGCATTTT. Protein sequence: CASSPAGSSNQPQHF. Full variable domain (rest looked up from reference TRBV7-9 and TRBJ1-5): DTGVSQNPRHKITKRGQNVTFRCDPISEHNRLYWYRQTLGQGPEFLTYFQNEAQLEKSRLLSDRFSAERPKGSFSTLEIQRTEQGDSAMYLCASSPAGSSNQPQHFGDGTRLSIL.

A few counts support this clone. The junction and the germline gene differ at one end; a read error may be behind it. The genes are TRBV5-4 and TRBJ1-2; D unresolved. Germline loops: CDR1 SGHNT, CDR2 YYREEE (reference sequence). The CDR3 extends over 13 amino acids. CDR3 region: CASSFWVNHGYTF. CDR3 bases: TGTGCCAGCAGCTTTTGGGTTAACCATGGCTACACCTTC. Using reference TRBV5-4 and TRBJ1-2 for the parts outside the CDR3, the full variable domain is ETGVTQSPTHLIKTRGQQVTLRCSSQSGHNTVSWYQQALGQGPQFIFQYYREEENGRGNFPPRFSGLQFPNYSSELNVNALELDDSALYLCASSFWVNHGYTFGSGTRLTVV.

The chain carries TRBV5-1 and TRBJ2-2; D gene unclear. V lost 4 bases and J 6 bases, leaving 16 bases between the germline ends. Germline V gives CDR1 SGHRS, CDR2 YFSETQ. The CDR3 extends over 15 amino acids. CDR3 amino acids: CASSRGPSGAGELFF. CDR3 bases: TGCGCCAGCAGCCGCGGTCCCTCTGGGGCCGGGGAGCTGTTTTTT.

This clone was counted between two and nine times. V usage is TRBV10-2 and J usage is TRBJ2-7; possible D gene TRBD2, 6 bases. CDR3 size: 13 residues. The germline CDR1 and CDR2 sequences are WSHSY and SAAADI. V gave up 10 bases and J gave up 1 base, with 14 bases separating them. CDR3 nucleotide sequence: TGCGCCACCAGAGGGGACTCATCCTACGAGCAGTACTTC. Translation: CATRGDSSYEQYF.

The J gene is TRBJ1-4, the V gene TRBV7-9, with 10 bases fitting TRBD1. Germline trimming cut 0 bases from V and 6 bases from J; bases unmatched to any gene: 4. CDR1 is SEHNR, CDR2 FQNEAQ, per germline (reference sequence). CDR3 length: 16 residues. CDR3 amino acids: CASSLAPGQGYEKLFF. CDR3 nucleotide sequence: TGTGCCAGCAGCTTAGCGCCGGGACAGGGGTATGAAAAACTGTTTTTT.

This chain links TRBV29-1 with TRBJ1-3; 11 bases align to TRBD1. This CDR3 has 17 residues. The J segment lost 4 bases and the V segment lost 6 bases, leaving 14 bases of the junction unmatched. The germline CDR1 and CDR2 sequences are SQVTM and ANQGSEA. The CDR3 sequence: CSVQDRGRGGWGNTIYF. The CDR3 DNA follows: TGCAGCGTCCAGGACAGGGGGCGAGGAGGTTGGGGAAACACCATATATTTT.

The genes are TRBV27 and TRBJ1-2, with D perhaps matching TRBD1 (6 bases). The germline CDR1 and CDR2 sequences are MNHEY and SMNVEV (reference sequence). V was trimmed by 8 bases and J by 3 bases, leaving 16 bases between them. The CDR3 contains 14 residues. CDR3 coding DNA: TGTGCCAGCCCCCACAGGGATTTAGACTATGGCTACACCTTC. Amino acids: CASPHRDLDYGYTF.